This T cell receptor beta chain is drawn from a study of beta chain features in type 1 diabetes. Study-wide context: Across every sample, over 100 million sorted cells were examined in total.

As regards this clone: The antigen is not known.

Regarding the study as a whole: In these data, an HLA type influence on TCRB rearrangement remained unresolved. Possibly, sequencing cDNA over-represented cells that had high TCR expression levels.

The germline gives CDR1 SNHLY, CDR2 FYNNEI. Trimming cost V 8 bases and J 5 bases, with 19 bases left between them. This CDR3 has 14 amino acids. As every portion of the isolated RNA was reverse transcribed, the sequencing read expressed TCRB transcripts. Measured with immunoSEQ multiplex PCR; TCRdb has only the in-frame clones, and not every one. The sample includes about 16,000 clones, approximately 55% of them seen just once. This TCR was sampled from a woman under 30 in good health. The chain joins TRBV2 to TRBJ2-7, with D maybe TRBD2 (6 bases). Specimen: stem cell memory CD4+ T cells from blood. The CDR3 nucleotides read TGTGCCAGCGGAGGGGCATGGCGGGGTGACGAGCAGTACTTC. Encoded protein: CASGGAWRGDEQYF. The full variable domain, rest sourced from reference TRBV2 and TRBJ2-7, is EPEVTQTPSHQVTQMGQEVILRCVPISNHLYFYWYRQILGQKVEFLVSFYNNEISEKSEIFDDQFSVERPDGSNFTLKIRSTKLEDSAMYFCASGGAWRGDEQYFGPGTRLTVT.